The 26 T cell receptor beta chains in this list originate from one sample, sequenced in a study of read filtering for tumor transcriptome and immune sequencing (dated by TCRdb to the early 2020s). Sequenced using an Illumina HiSeq 4000. Starting from roughly 410 ng RNA, TCR libraries were constructed with the Immunoverse kit using molecular barcoded adaptors that cover the alpha/delta and beta/gamma chains. TCRdb reran the public reads through fastp at Q25 and MiXCR, keeping productive beta chains. Rows merge per CDR3 protein into single entries with the most common DNA and genes. Recorded for this sample are approximately 140,000 distinct CDR3 sequences; about 12% of them occurred a single time. Of the sample, around 8.2% falls within the top ten clones. The sequenced sample consisted of a population of CD138-negative cells sorted from bone marrow. What this sample's cell subset or site label stands for: bone marrow mononuclear cells depleted of CD138+ plasma/myeloma cells by negative magnetic selection. These receptors originate from a donor at least 40 years old with multiple myeloma.

This clonotype was counted between two and nine times. One junction end disagrees with the germline gene, perhaps due to a read error. The rearrangement links TRBV29-1 to TRBJ2-7, with 8 bases that match TRBD1. CDR1 and CDR2 from the germline V gene are SQVTM and ANQGSEA. The CDR3 has 15 residues. CDR3 amino acids: CSVGVKAGGNYEQHF. CDR3 DNA sequence: TGCAGCGTCGGCGTCAAGGCAGGGGGCAACTACGAGCAGCACTTC.

This clonotype was observed many times. The rearrangement joins TRBV20-1 to TRBJ1-2; D is perhaps TRBD1 (6 bases). Germline V CDR1 and CDR2: DFQATT, SNEGSKA (reference sequence). The V end was cut by 2 bases, the J end by 4 bases, with 11 bases between. The CDR3 runs 13 residues. The CDR3 DNA follows: TGCAGTGCTAGAAATGAGGGGGTCTATGGCTACACCTTC. As protein: CSARNEGVYGYTF.

This clonotype was seen repeatedly, ten times or more. The chain couples TRBV5-1 to TRBJ1-4; D ambiguous. The CDR3 spans 15 residues. CDR1 is SGHRS, CDR2 YFSETQ, per germline. Between the trimmed V and J ends, which lost 4 bases and 5 bases, there was a span of 15 bases. CDR3 sequence: CASSPGNSPNEKLFF. The CDR3 bases are TGCGCCAGCAGCCCTGGGAACTCCCCGAATGAAAAACTGTTTTTT.

In this sample, this clonotype turned up many times. This chain joins TRBV4-3 and TRBJ2-2; D is possibly TRBD1 (6 bases). Trimming left V 2 bases short and J 4 bases short, with 14 bases between. The CDR3 consists of 16 residues. Germline V CDR1 and CDR2: LGHNA, YSLEER. CDR3 in amino acids: CASSQFAGVGTGELFF. CDR3 sequence (DNA): TGCGCCAGCAGCCAATTCGCAGGGGTGGGCACCGGGGAGCTGTTTTTT.

This clonotype was counted at least ten times. V usage is TRBV7-9 and J usage is TRBJ1-2; 7 nucleotides align to TRBD1. This CDR3 spans 14 amino acids. J was trimmed by 6 bases and V by 7 bases; bases with no gene match: 11. In germline, CDR1 is SEHNR, CDR2 FQNEAQ (reference sequence). CDR3 residues: CASTAGGLIDGYTF. The CDR3 DNA reads TGTGCCAGCACCGCAGGGGGGCTTATTGATGGCTACACCTTC.

This clonotype was picked up many times. The CDR3 protein is CASSLVISGRTDTQYF. CDR3 in DNA: TGTGCCAGCAGCTTAGTTATTAGCGGGAGAACAGATACGCAGTATTTT. The chain is built from TRBV7-9 and TRBJ2-3; 9 bases agree with TRBD2. There are 16 residues in the CDR3. Germline CDR1 is SEHNR and CDR2 is FQNEAQ (reference sequence). The junction had 5 bases not matched to a gene; V was cut back by 1 base and J by 3 bases.

A remark on this clonotype: A much larger clone lies one base from this, so it may be a read error. The chain uses TRBV4-1 and TRBJ2-5; D is possibly TRBD1 (6 bases). The V gene's germline CDR1 is MGHRA and CDR2 YSYEKL. Trimming left V 4 bases short and J 2 bases short, with 17 bases between. The CDR3 is 16 amino acids. CDR3 sequence reads: CASSRVPGTSQETQYF. Written as DNA, the CDR3 is TGCGCCAGCAGCCGAGTTCCCGGGACAAGTCAAGAGACCCAGTACTTC.

This clonotype was picked up many times. The chain carries TRBV2 and TRBJ2-6; no firm D call. The CDR3 totals 15 residues. V was trimmed by 8 bases and J by 2 bases, leaving 13 bases between them. Germline values: CDR1 SNHLY, CDR2 FYNNEI. CDR3 nucleotides: TGTGCCAGCCTTCCGTTTGGAGCTGGGGCCAACGTCCTGACTTTC. Residues: CASLPFGAGANVLTF.

The table lists this clonotype with many counts. The rearrangement links TRBV5-8 to TRBJ2-1, with D possibly being TRBD1 (5 bases). The germline V gene encodes CDR1 SGHTS and CDR2 YDEGEE. V was shortened by 4 bases and J by 10 bases, with 12 bases between the two germline ends. The CDR3 runs 12 residues. The CDR3 loop reads CASSPKRGEQFF. In DNA, the CDR3 is TGTGCCAGCAGCCCCAAAAGGGGAGAGCAGTTCTTC.

As regards this clonotype: This sequence may be a read error, since a much larger clone differs from it by one base. The CDR3 sequence is CAWSVGDEPYF. The CDR3 nucleotides read TGTGCCTGGAGTGTAGGGGACGAGCCGTACTTC. The chain has TRBV30 and TRBJ2-7; D possibly uses TRBD1 or TRBD2 (5 bases each). There are 11 residues in the CDR3. Germline V gives CDR1 GTSNPN, CDR2 SVGIG (reference sequence). The full variable domain, rest sourced from reference TRBV30 and TRBJ2-7, is SQTIHQWPATLVQPVGSPLSLECTVEGTSNPNLYWYRQAAGRGLQLLFYSVGIGQISSEVPQNLSASRPQDRQFILSSKKLLLSDSGFYLCAWSVGDEPYFGPGTRLTVT.

This clonotype was counted only a few times. The chain links TRBV7-9 to TRBJ2-5, with 8 bases lining up with TRBD2. CDR1 SEHNR and CDR2 FQNEAQ come from the germline V gene (reference sequence). CDR3 length: 15 amino acids. J was trimmed by 0 bases and V by 8 bases; bases with no gene match: 8. For the CDR3, the DNA is TGTGCCAGCTCCGGGGGGGACCAATACCAAGAGACCCAGTACTTC. Its translation is CASSGGDQYQETQYF.

Details on this clonotype: This could be a read error, since a much larger clone is one nucleotide away. The V call is TRBV10-3, the J call TRBJ2-1, with D uncertain. Germline V gives CDR1 ENHRY, CDR2 SYGVKD. CDR3 length: 15 residues. CDR3 DNA: TGTGCCATCAGTGTTGATCTGAGCTCCTACAATGAGCAGTCCTTC. Its translation: CAISVDLSSYNEQSF.

The chain is built from TRBV7-6 and TRBJ2-1, with D possibly being TRBD1 or TRBD2 (5 bases each). The CDR3 sequence is 23 residues long. Trimming took 1 base from V and 5 from J, leaving 36 bases between them. In germline, CDR1 is SGHVS, CDR2 FNYEAQ. This CDR3 is CASSLEVDRGLALGLVWNNEQFF. In DNA form, the CDR3 reads TGTGCCAGCAGCTTAGAGGTAGACAGAGGACTGGCTTTAGGGTTGGTCTGGAACAATGAGCAGTTCTTC.

The rearrangement uses TRBV12-3 or TRBV12-4 and TRBJ1-3; TRBD1 might be the D (6 bases). The V and J ends lost 3 bases and 1 base respectively, with 19 bases between them. CDR3 length equals 18 residues. DNA for the CDR3: TGTGCCAGCAGTTTCCCCGGGCGATCTGGGACATCTGGAAACACCATATATTTT. This gives the protein CASSFPGRSGTSGNTIYF.

Many counts were recorded for this clonotype. The V and J genes are TRBV29-1 and TRBJ2-5, with 7 bases matching TRBD2. J lost 5 bases, V lost 7 bases, and 7 bases had no gene match. Germline V gene sequence: CDR1 SQVTM, CDR2 ANQGSEA. This CDR3 comprises 12 residues. The CDR3 is CSGAGVAETQYF. CDR3 sequence (DNA): TGCAGCGGGGCGGGGGTGGCGGAGACCCAGTACTTC.

This clonotype was observed many times. The CDR3 DNA follows: TGTGCCATCGGCTCGGACGTAGCTCCATACGAGCAGTACTTC. Translation: CAIGSDVAPYEQYF. This rearrangement joins TRBV10-3 to TRBJ2-7; D unclear. The V gene lost 8 bases and the J gene lost 4 bases, with 18 bases spanning the gap. Germline V gene lookup returns CDR1 ENHRY and CDR2 SYGVKD. The CDR3 length is 14 residues.

In regard to this clonotype: Just one base apart from a much larger clone, this may be a read error. This chain connects TRBV7-6 to TRBJ1-2; D remains unclear. This CDR3 region has 21 residues. Germline V gene sequence: CDR1 SGHVS, CDR2 FNYEAQ. The V gene lost 4 bases and the J gene lost 1 base, with 31 bases spanning the gap. The CDR3 spells CASSWDWAGTLREAFNYGYTF. The CDR3 bases are TGTGCCAGCAGCTGGGATTGGGCAGGAACTCTCCGGGAGGCATTTAACTATGGCTACACCTTC.

This clonotype was observed at least ten times. This rearrangement joins TRBV2 to TRBJ2-7; 10 bases are shared with TRBD2. V lost 5 bases, J lost 4 bases, and 8 bases stayed unmatched. The CDR3 is 15 residues long. Germline CDR1 and CDR2: SNHLY and FYNNEI. The CDR3 region is CASSPLAGELYEQYF. The CDR3 nucleotides read TGTGCCAGCAGTCCGCTAGCGGGAGAATTATACGAGCAGTACTTC.

The chain couples TRBV20-1 to TRBJ2-2; possibly TRBD1 or TRBD2 for D (5 bases each). V lost 0 bases to trimming and J lost 6 bases, with 20 bases between them. The CDR3 contains 17 residues. Germline assignment: CDR1 DFQATT and CDR2 SNEGSKA (reference sequence). CDR3 sequence reads: CSARDLYRGPDAGELFF. In DNA, the CDR3 is TGCAGTGCTAGAGATCTCTATCGGGGACCGGACGCCGGGGAGCTGTTTTTT.

This clonotype was recorded at least ten times. This chain joins TRBV6-5 and TRBJ2-6, with D unclear. V was cut by 3 bases and J by 1 base, with 10 bases left in between. The CDR3 spans 16 residues. Germline CDR1 MNHEY, CDR2 SVGAGI. The CDR3 DNA reads TGTGCCAGCAGTTATTCATTCTCTTCTGGGGCCAACGTCCTGACTTTC. Its protein is CASSYSFSSGANVLTF.

Comments on this clonotype: A much more abundant neighbour one base away suggests this may be a read error. The CDR3 does not end in the conserved phenylalanine or tryptophan, so this is likely a read error. The V call is TRBV2, the J call TRBJ1-5; D is unclear. The germline V gene has CDR1 SNHLY and CDR2 FYNNEI. The germline V and J ends were trimmed by 4 bases and 5 bases, with 9 bases remaining between them. The CDR3 consists of 13 residues. The CDR3 loop reads CASSVGPDQPQHL. CDR3 sequence (DNA): TGTGCCAGCAGTGTAGGCCCGGATCAGCCCCAGCATTTA.

Comments on this clonotype: Given a much more abundant clone one base away, this may be a read error. V and J are TRBV11-3 and TRBJ1-1; 8 bases map to TRBD1. CDR1 is SGHNT and CDR2 is YENEEA in the germline V gene. Trimming at V came to 8 bases and at J to 13 bases, leaving 12 bases not matched to a gene. The CDR3 loop spans 12 amino acids. As DNA, the CDR3 is TGTGCCAGCGGCCTAGGACAGGGAGGGGGTTTCTTT. Translated, it gives CASGLGQGGGFF.

In its sample, this clonotype was seen many times. The rearrangement links TRBV6-5 to TRBJ2-1; perhaps TRBD2 as D (6 bases). The germline V gene has CDR1 MNHEY and CDR2 SVGAGI. V lost 6 bases and J lost 0, with 12 bases in between. The CDR3 covers 15 residues. CDR3 coding DNA: TGTGCCAGCAGCCGACTAGACCTCTCCTACAATGAGCAGTTCTTC. Amino acids: CASSRLDLSYNEQFF.

There are many counts of this clonotype. The rearrangement links TRBV10-3 to TRBJ2-2; 7 bases agree with TRBD2. V was clipped by 6 bases and J by 4 bases; unmatched bases: 2. This CDR3 is 13 amino acids long. CDR1 is ENHRY, CDR2 SYGVKD, per germline. CDR3 nucleotide sequence: TGTGCCATCAGACCGGGGGGCACCGGGGAGCTGTTTTTT. Translated: CAIRPGGTGELFF.

Many counts were recorded for this clonotype. The V and J genes are TRBV5-1 and TRBJ1-1; 9 bases fit TRBD1. This CDR3 has 14 residues. Looked up from germline, CDR1 is SGHRS and CDR2 is YFSETQ. V was clipped by 4 bases and J by 3 bases; unmatched bases: 4. The DNA of the CDR3 is TGCGCCAGCAGCGACAGACAGGGGGACACTGAAGCTTTCTTT. Protein product: CASSDRQGDTEAFF.

At least ten counts were recorded for this clonotype. This chain joins TRBV5-1 and TRBJ2-1; 10 bases align to TRBD2. V lost 4 bases and J lost 9; bases outside the gene matches: 10. The CDR3 is made up of 15 amino acids. From germline, CDR1 is SGHRS and CDR2 YFSETQ. CDR3 loop: CASSSGLAEAGEQFF. The CDR3 DNA reads TGCGCCAGCAGCAGCGGACTAGCGGAGGCCGGTGAGCAGTTCTTC.